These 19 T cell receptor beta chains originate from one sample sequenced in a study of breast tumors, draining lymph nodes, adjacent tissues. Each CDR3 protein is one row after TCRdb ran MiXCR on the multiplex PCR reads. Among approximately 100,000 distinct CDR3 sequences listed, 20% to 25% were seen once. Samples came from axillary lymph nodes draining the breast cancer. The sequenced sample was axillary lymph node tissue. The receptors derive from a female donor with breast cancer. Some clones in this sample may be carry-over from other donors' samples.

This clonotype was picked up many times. CDR3 region: CASSSGGFGYEQYF. The CDR3 DNA reads TGCGCCAGCAGCTCGGGTGGGTTTGGCTACGAGCAGTACTTC. The chain recombines TRBV5-1 with TRBJ2-7; no reliable D call. V was clipped by 3 bases and J by 3 bases, with 13 bases between them. Germline lookup yields CDR1 SGHRS and CDR2 YFSETQ. This CDR3 is 14 amino acids long.

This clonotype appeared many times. The CDR3 nucleotides read TGTGCCAGCAGCCAACCCCCGGGTGGGCAGTTCTTC. Protein: CASSQPPGGQFF. V gene TRBV12-3 or TRBV12-4 combines with J gene TRBJ2-1; D unclear. The CDR3 runs 12 residues. Trimming took off 6 bases at V and 12 bases at J, with 15 bases between the two ends.

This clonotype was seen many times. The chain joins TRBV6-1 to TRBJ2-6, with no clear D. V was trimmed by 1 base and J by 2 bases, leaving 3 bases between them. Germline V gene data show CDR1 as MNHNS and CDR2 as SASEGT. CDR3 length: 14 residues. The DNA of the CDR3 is TGTGCCAGCAGTGAAGGGGCTGGGGCCAACGTCCTGACTTTC. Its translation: CASSEGAGANVLTF.

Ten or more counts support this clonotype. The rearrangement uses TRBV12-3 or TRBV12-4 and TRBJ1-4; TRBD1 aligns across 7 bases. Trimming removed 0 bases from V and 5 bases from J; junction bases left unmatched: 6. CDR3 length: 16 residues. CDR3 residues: CASSLASGQFNEKLFF. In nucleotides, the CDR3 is TGTGCCAGCAGTTTAGCCTCGGGACAGTTCAATGAAAAACTGTTTTTT.

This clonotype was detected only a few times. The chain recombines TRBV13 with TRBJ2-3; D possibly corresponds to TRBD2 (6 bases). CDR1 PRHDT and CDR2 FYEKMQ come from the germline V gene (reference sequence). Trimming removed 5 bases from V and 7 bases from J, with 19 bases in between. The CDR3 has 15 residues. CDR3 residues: CASSQPGLGFHTQYF. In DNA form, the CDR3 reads TGTGCCAGCAGCCAGCCGGGACTCGGTTTTCATACGCAGTATTTT.

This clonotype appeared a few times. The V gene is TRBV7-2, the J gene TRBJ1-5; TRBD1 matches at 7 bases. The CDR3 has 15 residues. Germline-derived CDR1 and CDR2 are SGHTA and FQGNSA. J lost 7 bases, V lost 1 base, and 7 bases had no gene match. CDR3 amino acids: CASSLERGGEQPQHF. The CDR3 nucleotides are TGTGCCAGCAGCTTAGAACGAGGGGGCGAACAGCCCCAGCATTTT.

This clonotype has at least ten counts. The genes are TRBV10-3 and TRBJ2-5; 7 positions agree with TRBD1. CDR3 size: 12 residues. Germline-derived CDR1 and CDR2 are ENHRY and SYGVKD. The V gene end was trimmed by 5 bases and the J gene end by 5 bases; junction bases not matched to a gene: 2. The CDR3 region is CAISSDRETQYF. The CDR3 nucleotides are TGTGCCATCAGTTCGGACAGGGAGACCCAGTACTTC.

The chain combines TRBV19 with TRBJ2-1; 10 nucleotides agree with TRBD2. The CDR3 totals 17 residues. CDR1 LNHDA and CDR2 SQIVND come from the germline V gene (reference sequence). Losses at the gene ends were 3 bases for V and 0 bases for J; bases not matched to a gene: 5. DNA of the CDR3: TGTGCCAGTAGTATCGGGACTAGCGAGAGCTCCTACAATGAGCAGTTCTTC. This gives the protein CASSIGTSESSYNEQFF.

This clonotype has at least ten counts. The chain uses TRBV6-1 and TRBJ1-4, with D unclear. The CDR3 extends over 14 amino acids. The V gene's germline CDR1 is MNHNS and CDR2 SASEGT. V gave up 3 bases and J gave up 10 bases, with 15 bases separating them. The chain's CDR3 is CASSEVTGRSKLFF. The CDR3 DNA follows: TGTGCCAGCAGTGAGGTGACCGGTCGGTCAAAACTGTTTTTT.

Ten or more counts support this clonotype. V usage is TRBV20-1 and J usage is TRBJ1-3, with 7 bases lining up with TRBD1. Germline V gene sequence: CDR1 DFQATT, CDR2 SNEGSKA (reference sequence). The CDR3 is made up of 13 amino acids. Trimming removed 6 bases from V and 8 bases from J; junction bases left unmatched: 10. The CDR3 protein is CSASTGRTDTIYF. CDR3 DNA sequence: TGCAGTGCCTCGACAGGGAGGACAGACACCATATATTTT.

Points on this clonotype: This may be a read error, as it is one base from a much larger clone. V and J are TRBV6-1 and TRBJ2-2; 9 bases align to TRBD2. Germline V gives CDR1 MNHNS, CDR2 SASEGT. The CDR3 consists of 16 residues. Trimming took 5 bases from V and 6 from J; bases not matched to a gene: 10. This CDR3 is CASSFSTSGPAGELFF. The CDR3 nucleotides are TGTGCCAGCAGTTTTTCGACTAGCGGCCCCGCCGGGGAGCTGTTTTTT.

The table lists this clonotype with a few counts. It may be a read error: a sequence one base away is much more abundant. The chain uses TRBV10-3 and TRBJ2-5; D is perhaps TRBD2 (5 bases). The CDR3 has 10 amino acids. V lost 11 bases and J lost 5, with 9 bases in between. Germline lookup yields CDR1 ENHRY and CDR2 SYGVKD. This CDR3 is CAPGEETQYF. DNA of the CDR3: TGTGCCCCCGGGGAGGAGACCCAGTACTTC.

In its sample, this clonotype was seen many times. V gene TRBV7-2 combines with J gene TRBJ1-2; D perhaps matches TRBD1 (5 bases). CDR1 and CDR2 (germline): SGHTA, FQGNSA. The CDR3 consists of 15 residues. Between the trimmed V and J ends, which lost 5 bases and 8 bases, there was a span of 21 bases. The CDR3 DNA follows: TGTGCCAGCAGCGGGCAGTACACAGGTAGCGGGGGCTACACCTTC. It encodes CASSGQYTGSGGYTF.

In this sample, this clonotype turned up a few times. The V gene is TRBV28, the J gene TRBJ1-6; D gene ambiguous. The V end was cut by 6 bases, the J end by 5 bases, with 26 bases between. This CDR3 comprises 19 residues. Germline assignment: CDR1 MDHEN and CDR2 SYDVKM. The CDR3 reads CASSRVSVGRTTDNSPLHF. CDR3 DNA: TGTGCCAGCAGCCGAGTCTCGGTCGGACGGACGACTGATAATTCACCCCTCCACTTT. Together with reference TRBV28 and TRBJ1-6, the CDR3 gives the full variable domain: DVKVTQSSRYLVKRTGEKVFLECVQDMDHENMFWYRQDPGLGLRLIYFSYDVKMKEKGDIPEGYSVSREKKERFSLILESASTNQTSMYLCASSRVSVGRTTDNSPLHFGNGTRLTVT.

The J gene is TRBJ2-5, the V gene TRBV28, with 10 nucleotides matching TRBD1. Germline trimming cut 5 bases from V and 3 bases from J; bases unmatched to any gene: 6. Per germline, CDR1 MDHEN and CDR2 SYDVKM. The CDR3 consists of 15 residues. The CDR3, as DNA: TGTGCCAGCAGTCCTACCGGGACAGGGGAAGAGACCCAGTACTTC. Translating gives CASSPTGTGEETQYF.

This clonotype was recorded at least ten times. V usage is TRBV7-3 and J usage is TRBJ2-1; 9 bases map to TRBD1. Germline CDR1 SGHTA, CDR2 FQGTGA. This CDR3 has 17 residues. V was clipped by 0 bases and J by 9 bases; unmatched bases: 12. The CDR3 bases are TGTGCCAGCAGCTTAACGTTTGGGGGAGGACAGGGGACTGAGCAGTTCTTC. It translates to CASSLTFGGGQGTEQFF.

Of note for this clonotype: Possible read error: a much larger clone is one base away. Here the CDR3 DNA reads TGTGCCAGCAGCTCTATAGCGGGGGCCCTCTACGAGCAGTACTTC. It specifies CASSSIAGALYEQYF. V gene TRBV7-2 combines with J gene TRBJ2-7, with 9 positions matching TRBD2. Germline CDR1 and CDR2: SGHTA and FQGNSA. With 4 bases clipped from V and 3 bases from J, the junction kept 7 bases outside the gene matches. This CDR3 has 15 residues. Full variable domain (missing parts from reference TRBV7-2 and TRBJ2-7): GAGVSQSPSNKVTEKGKDVELRCDPISGHTALYWYRQSLGQGLEFLIYFQGNSAPDKSGLPSDRFSAERTGGSVSTLTIQRTQQEDSAVYLCASSSIAGALYEQYFGPGTRLTVT.

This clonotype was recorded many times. The CDR3 DNA follows: TGTGCCAGCAGCTTGGCGCCCCTAGCGACTCGCAATGAGCAGTTCTTC. Translation gives CASSLAPLATRNEQFF. V is TRBV5-4 and J is TRBJ2-1, with D perhaps TRBD2 (6 bases). The V and J ends lost 0 bases and 6 bases respectively, with 16 bases between them. This CDR3 has 16 amino acids. Germline CDR1 and CDR2: SGHNT and YYREEE (reference sequence). Full variable domain (missing parts from reference TRBV5-4 and TRBJ2-1): ETGVTQSPTHLIKTRGQQVTLRCSSQSGHNTVSWYQQALGQGPQFIFQYYREEENGRGNFPPRFSGLQFPNYSSELNVNALELDDSALYLCASSLAPLATRNEQFFGPGTRLTVL.

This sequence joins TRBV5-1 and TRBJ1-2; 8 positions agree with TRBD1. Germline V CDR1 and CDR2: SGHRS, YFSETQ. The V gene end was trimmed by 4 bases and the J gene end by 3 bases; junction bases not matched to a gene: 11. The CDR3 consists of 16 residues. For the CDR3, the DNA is TGCGCCAGCAGCCGAGGACAGGGAAGATTCGACTATGGCTACACCTTC. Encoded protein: CASSRGQGRFDYGYTF. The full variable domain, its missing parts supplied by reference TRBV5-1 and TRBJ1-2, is KAGVTQTPRYLIKTRGQQVTLSCSPISGHRSVSWYQQTPGQGLQFLFEYFSETQRNKGNFPGRFSGRQFSNSRSEMNVSTLELGDSALYLCASSRGQGRFDYGYTFGSGTRLTVV.